The rows below give T cell receptor beta chains drawn from one sample of a study of T cells in Graves' hyperthyroidism and ophthalmopathy. One entry per CDR3 protein, called by TCRdb with MiXCR from the multiplex PCR reads. The table includes 550,000 to 650,000 distinct CDR3 sequences, roughly 13% detected once. The sample taken for sequencing was blood. Receptor source: a woman aged 25 to 39 with Graves' hyperthyroidism that later progressed to Graves' ophthalmopathy. Both conserved end residues are part of each CDR3. Each record gives: V gene, clone size, J gene, D gene, CDR3 DNA, CDR3 protein. The D gene is left open where the match is weak. Expanded clones are given a class, and other clones once, few, many or no size at all.

TRBV2,-,TRBJ1-4,TRBD1,TGTGCCAGCAGTGCCGGGACAGGGGCCGAAGAAAAACTGTTTTTT,CASSAGTGAEEKLFF
TRBV6-2/TRBV6-3,many,TRBJ1-1,-,TGTGCCAGCAGTCCCGGGAGGGGGGTCTACACTGAAGCTTTCTTT,CASSPGRGVYTEAFF
TRBV12-3/TRBV12-4,many,TRBJ1-5,-,TGTGCCAGCAGTTTGACAAATCAGCCCCAGCATTTT,CASSLTNQPQHF
TRBV19,few,TRBJ1-1,TRBD1,TGTGCCAGTAGTATAGGAGACAGGGGGATCAACACTGAAGCTTTCTTT,CASSIGDRGINTEAFF
TRBV20-1,many,TRBJ2-3,TRBD2,TGCAGTGCTAGTGTGCGGGAGCTTACAGATACGCAGTATTTT,CSASVRELTDTQYF
TRBV5-1,many,TRBJ1-2,-,TGCGCCAGCAGCTCCGAGGGGAACTATGGCTACACCTTC,CASSSEGNYGYTF
TRBV7-6,-,TRBJ2-1,-,TGTGCCAGCAGCTCCCAATCCTACAATGAGCAGTTCTTC,CASSSQSYNEQFF
TRBV27,-,TRBJ2-5,-,TGTGCCAGCAGTTTATCATCCGGAGAGAATCAGTACTTC,CASSLSSGENQYF
TRBV5-8,few,TRBJ2-5,TRBD2,TGTGCCAGCAGCCCCGGACTAGCGGGAGGTCCTCAATTACAAGAGACCCAGTACTTC,CASSPGLAGGPQLQETQYF
TRBV10-3,many,TRBJ2-7,TRBD1,TGTGCCACCGAGCTGGAACAGGGGTACCACGAGCAGTACTTC,CATELEQGYHEQYF
TRBV30,many,TRBJ2-7,TRBD2,TGTGCCTGGAGGGTAGCGGGAACCTACGAGCAGTACTTC,CAWRVAGTYEQYF
TRBV5-1,many,TRBJ2-1,TRBD1,TGCGCCAGCAGCTCGCCGGGACAGGGATCCTACAATGAGCAGTTCTTC,CASSSPGQGSYNEQFF
TRBV28,-,TRBJ2-2,TRBD1,TGTGCCAGCAGTTCAGGGGGCCAACTTGCCGGGGGGCTGTTTTTT,CASSSGGQLAGGLFF
TRBV12-3/TRBV12-4,many,TRBJ1-1,TRBD1,TGTGCCAGCACCTCGCCCCAGGGGGCCCCACCTGAAGCTTTCTTT,CASTSPQGAPPEAFF
TRBV6-2/TRBV6-3,few,TRBJ2-1,-,TGTGCCAGCAGTTACCTAGGACATGTAGAGCAGTTCTTC,CASSYLGHVEQFF
TRBV5-1,few,TRBJ1-1,-,TGCGCCAGCAGCATAGGACCCGGGACGGGCACTGAAGCTTTCTTT,CASSIGPGTGTEAFF
TRBV19,-,TRBJ2-3,-,TGTGCCAGTAGTGAACGGGACCCAGATACGCAGTATTTT,CASSERDPDTQYF
TRBV7-9,-,TRBJ2-7,TRBD2,TGTGCCAGCAGCTTATCGGTAGCGGGGGCCTACGAGCAGTACTTC,CASSLSVAGAYEQYF